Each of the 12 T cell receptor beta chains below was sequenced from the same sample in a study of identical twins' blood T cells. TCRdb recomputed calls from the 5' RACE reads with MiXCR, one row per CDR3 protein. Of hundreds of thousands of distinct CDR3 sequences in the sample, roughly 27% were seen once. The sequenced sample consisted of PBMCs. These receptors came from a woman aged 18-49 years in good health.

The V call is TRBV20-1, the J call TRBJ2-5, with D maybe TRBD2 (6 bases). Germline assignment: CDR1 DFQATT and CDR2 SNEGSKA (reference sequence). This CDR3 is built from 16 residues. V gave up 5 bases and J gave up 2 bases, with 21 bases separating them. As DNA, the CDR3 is TGCAGTGCTGGGGTCGGGGGAGCGCCGCTGCAAGAGACCCAGTACTTC. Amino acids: CSAGVGGAPLQETQYF.

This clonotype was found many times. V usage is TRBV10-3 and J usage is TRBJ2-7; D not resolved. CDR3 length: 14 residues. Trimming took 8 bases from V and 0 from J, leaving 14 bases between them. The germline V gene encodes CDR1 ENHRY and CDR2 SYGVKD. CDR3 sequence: CAICPFLSSYEQYF. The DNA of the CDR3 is TGTGCCATCTGTCCTTTTTTGAGCTCCTACGAGCAGTACTTC.

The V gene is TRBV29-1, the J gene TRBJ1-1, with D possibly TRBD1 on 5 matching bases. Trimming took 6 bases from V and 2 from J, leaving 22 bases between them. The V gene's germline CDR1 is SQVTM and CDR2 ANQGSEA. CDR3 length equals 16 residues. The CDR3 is CSVDLGAAKRNTEAFF. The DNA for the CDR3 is TGCAGCGTCGATCTTGGGGCAGCGAAACGAAACACTGAAGCTTTCTTT.

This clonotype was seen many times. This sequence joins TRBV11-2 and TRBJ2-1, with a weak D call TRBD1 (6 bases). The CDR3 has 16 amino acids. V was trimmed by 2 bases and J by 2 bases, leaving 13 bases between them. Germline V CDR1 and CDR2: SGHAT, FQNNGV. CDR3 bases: TGTGCCAGCAGCTTAAGAAGACAGGACACCTACAATGAGCAGTTCTTC. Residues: CASSLRRQDTYNEQFF.

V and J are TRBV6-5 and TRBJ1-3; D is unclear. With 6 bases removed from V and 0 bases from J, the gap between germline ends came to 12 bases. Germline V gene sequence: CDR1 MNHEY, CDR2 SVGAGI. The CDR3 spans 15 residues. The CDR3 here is CASSPDRNSGNTIYF. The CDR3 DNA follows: TGTGCCAGCAGCCCAGATCGAAACTCTGGAAACACCATATATTTT.

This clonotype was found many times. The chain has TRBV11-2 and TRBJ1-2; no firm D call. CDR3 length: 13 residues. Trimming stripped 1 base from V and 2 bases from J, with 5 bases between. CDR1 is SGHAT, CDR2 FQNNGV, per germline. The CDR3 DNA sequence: TGTGCCAGCAGCTTAGGCGGGAACTATGGCTACACCTTC. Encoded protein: CASSLGGNYGYTF.

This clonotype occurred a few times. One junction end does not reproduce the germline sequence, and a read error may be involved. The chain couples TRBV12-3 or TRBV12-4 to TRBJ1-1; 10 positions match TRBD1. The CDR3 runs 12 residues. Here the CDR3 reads CASSMLPGQGIF. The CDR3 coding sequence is TGTGCCAGCAGTATGCTGCCGGGACAGGGGATCTTT.

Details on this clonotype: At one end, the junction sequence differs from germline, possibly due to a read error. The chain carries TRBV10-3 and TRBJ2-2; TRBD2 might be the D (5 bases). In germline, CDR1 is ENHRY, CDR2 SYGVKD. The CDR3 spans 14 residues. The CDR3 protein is CVIKEGAYTGELFF. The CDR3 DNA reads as TGTGTCATCAAAGAGGGAGCTTACACCGGGGAGCTGTTTTTT.

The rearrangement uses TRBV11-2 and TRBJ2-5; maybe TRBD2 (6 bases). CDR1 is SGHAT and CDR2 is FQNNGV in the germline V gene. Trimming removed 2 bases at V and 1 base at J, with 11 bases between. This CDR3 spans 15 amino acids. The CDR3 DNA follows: TGTGCCAGCAGCTTATCGGGTAGCGGCCAAGAGACCCAGTACTTC. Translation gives CASSLSGSGQETQYF.

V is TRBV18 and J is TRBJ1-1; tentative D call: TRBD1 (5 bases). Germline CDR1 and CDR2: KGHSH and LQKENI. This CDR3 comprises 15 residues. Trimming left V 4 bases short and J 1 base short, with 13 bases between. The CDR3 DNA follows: TGTGCCAGCTCACACAACTGGGGCCAGAACACTGAAGCTTTCTTT. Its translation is CASSHNWGQNTEAFF.

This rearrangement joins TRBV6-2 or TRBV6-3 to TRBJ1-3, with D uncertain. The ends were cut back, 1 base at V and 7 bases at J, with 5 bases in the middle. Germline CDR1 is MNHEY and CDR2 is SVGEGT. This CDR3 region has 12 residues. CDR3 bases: TGTGCCAGCAGTTACTTCGGCAACACCATATATTTT. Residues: CASSYFGNTIYF.

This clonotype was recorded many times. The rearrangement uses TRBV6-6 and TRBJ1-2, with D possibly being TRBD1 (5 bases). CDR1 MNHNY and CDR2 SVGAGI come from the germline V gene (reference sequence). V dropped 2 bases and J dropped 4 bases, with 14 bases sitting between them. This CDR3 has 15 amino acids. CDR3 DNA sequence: TGTGCCAGCAGTTACGATGGCGGGGGAGTCTATGGCTACACCTTC. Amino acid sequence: CASSYDGGGVYGYTF.